This T cell receptor (beta chain) was identified in a study of CD8+ T cells in alopecia areata. cDNA prepared by RNA extraction and subsequent reverse transcription served as the template for sequencing. The data were produced by immunoSEQ multiplex PCR, yet TCRdb's version contains in-frame clones alone and is incomplete. The table records approximately 99,000 clones, approximately 61% of them present only once. CDR1 MDHEN and CDR2 SYDVKM come from the germline V gene. This CDR3 spans 15 amino acids. Germline trimming cut 3 bases from V and 5 bases from J; bases unmatched to any gene: 5. The rearrangement links TRBV28 to TRBJ2-3, with 10 bases fitting TRBD2. This TCR was recovered from a human donor with alopecia areata. Sequencing input: NKG2D-low CD8+ T cells sorted from blood. The CDR3 DNA reads TGTGCCAGCAGTTTGCGTCTAGCGGGAGTAGATACGCAGTATTTT. Protein product: CASSLRLAGVDTQYF.